The 10 T cell receptor beta chains reported below all come from one sample, sequenced in a study of cytomegalovirus exposure and HLA in healthy donors. 60 Vbeta and 13 Jbeta primers were used in PCR. Sequenced by immunoSEQ multiplex PCR; TCRdb stores in-frame clones only, minus some. The sample shows a few hundred thousand clones, roughly 79% of them seen only once. Sequencing was done on a sample of PBMCs. The receptor source for this set is a man younger than 35 in good health and CMV-seronegative.

The chain couples TRBV9 to TRBJ1-3, with D perhaps TRBD1 (6 bases). Germline values: CDR1 SGDLS, CDR2 YYNGEE. V dropped 3 bases and J dropped 4 bases, with 14 bases sitting between them. The CDR3 is 15 residues long. The CDR3 nucleotides are TGTGCCAGCAGCGCACCCCGGACAGAGGGAAACACCATATATTTT. Translating gives CASSAPRTEGNTIYF. The whole variable domain, filled in from reference TRBV9 and TRBJ1-3, reads DSGVTQTPKHLITATGQRVTLRCSPRSGDLSVYWYQQSLDQGLQFLIQYYNGEERAKGNILERFSAQQFPDLHSELNLSSLELGDSALYFCASSAPRTEGNTIYFGEGSWLTVV.

The chain links TRBV6-5 to TRBJ1-1; D perhaps matches TRBD1 (6 bases). CDR3 length: 14 amino acids. Germline V lookup: CDR1 MNHEY, CDR2 SVGAGI. With 6 bases removed from V and 5 bases from J, the gap between germline ends came to 16 bases. The CDR3 coding sequence is TGTGCCAGCAGGGAGCAGGGGAGAGGTACTGAAGCTTTCTTT. Translation: CASREQGRGTEAFF.

This clone has only a few counts. The CDR3 region has the DNA TGTGCCAGCAGCTTAGATCCGCGCTACGAGCAGTACTTC. Translated: CASSLDPRYEQYF. The chain employs TRBV11-3 and TRBJ2-7; D not resolved. Trimming pared 0 bases from V and 3 bases from J, leaving 6 bases between. Germline CDR1 SGHNT, CDR2 YENEEA. The CDR3 has 13 amino acids.

The chain is built from TRBV5-1 and TRBJ2-3; D uncertain. With 4 bases removed from V and 0 bases from J, the gap between germline ends came to 3 bases. The CDR3 consists of 12 residues. From germline, CDR1 is SGHRS and CDR2 YFSETQ. CDR3 DNA sequence: TGCGCCAGCAGCCCAAGCACAGATACGCAGTATTTT. Protein sequence: CASSPSTDTQYF.

The chain uses TRBV19 and TRBJ1-4, with no clear D. V was clipped by 10 bases and J by 3 bases, with 15 bases between them. Germline loops: CDR1 LNHDA, CDR2 SQIVND (reference sequence). This CDR3 is built from 14 residues. The CDR3 DNA reads as TGTGCCACCCGCGGGTTGAGCGCTAATGAAAAACTGTTTTTT. This encodes CATRGLSANEKLFF.

The genes are TRBV27 and TRBJ2-3; 12 bases line up with TRBD2. The CDR3 extends over 16 amino acids. V gave up 5 bases and J gave up 4 bases; unmatched junction bases: 7. Looked up from germline, CDR1 is MNHEY and CDR2 is SMNVEV (reference sequence). The CDR3 coding sequence is TGTGCCAGCAGTCAAGGACTAGCGGGATTATCAGATACGCAGTATTTT. It yields the protein CASSQGLAGLSDTQYF.

The rearrangement links TRBV28 to TRBJ1-1, with D perhaps matching TRBD1 (5 bases). Per germline, CDR1 MDHEN and CDR2 SYDVKM. The ends were cut back, 8 bases at V and 2 bases at J, with 9 bases in the middle. This CDR3 is built from 12 residues. This chain's CDR3 is CASLQGNTEAFF. DNA of the CDR3: TGTGCCAGCCTCCAGGGAAACACTGAAGCTTTCTTT.

This rearrangement joins TRBV29-1 to TRBJ1-1, with 8 positions matching TRBD1. The V gene's germline CDR1 is SQVTM and CDR2 ANQGSEA. CDR3 length equals 12 residues. The V and J ends lost 7 bases and 3 bases, in that order; junction bases with no gene match: 4. CDR3 sequence: CSARTGYTEAFF. In nucleotides, the CDR3 is TGCAGCGCAAGGACAGGGTACACTGAAGCTTTCTTT.

This chain connects TRBV15 to TRBJ2-2; the match to TRBD2 covers 8 bases. Losses at the gene ends were 0 bases for V and 2 bases for J; bases not matched to a gene: 8. The CDR3 is made up of 18 amino acids. CDR1 and CDR2 (germline): LNHNV, YYDKDF (reference sequence). This CDR3 reads CATSRDFAGGSNTGELFF. CDR3 DNA sequence: TGTGCCACCAGCAGAGATTTCGCGGGAGGAAGTAACACCGGGGAGCTGTTTTTT.

J is TRBJ1-3 and V is TRBV9; no definite D call. V lost 3 bases and J lost 2, with 9 bases in between. This CDR3 is 14 amino acids long. CDR1 SGDLS and CDR2 YYNGEE come from the germline V gene. This CDR3 is CASSETVPGNTIYF. For the CDR3, the DNA is TGTGCCAGCAGCGAAACAGTGCCTGGAAACACCATATATTTT.